Listed below are T cell receptor beta chains from one sample, sequenced in a study of relationships among human T cell subsets. TCRdb called the multiplex PCR reads again in MiXCR, with one record for every CDR3 protein. Of roughly 15,000 distinct CDR3 sequences in the sample, about 60% were seen once. Source material: Tregs sorted from blood. The receptor set was obtained from a man aged 40-55 years in good health. The CDR3 runs from the conserved cysteine through the conserved F or W. Fields, in order: V gene, CDR3 length, D gene, clone size, J gene, CDR3 DNA, CDR3 protein. The D gene is left open where the match is weak. Clone size is stated in some rows and not others, as once, few, many or a class when expanded.

V gene: TRBV27
CDR3 length: 17
D gene: TRBD2
clone size: .
J gene: TRBJ2-3
CDR3 DNA: TGTGCCAGCAGTTTCCGAGGCGGGAGGACTAGCACAGATACGCAGTATTTT
CDR3 protein: CASSFRGGRTSTDTQYF

V gene: TRBV11-2
CDR3 length: 14
D gene: .
clone size: .
J gene: TRBJ2-7
CDR3 DNA: TGTGCCAGCAGCTACCTGGACAGTCCCTACGAGCAGTACTTC
CDR3 protein: CASSYLDSPYEQYF

V gene: TRBV20-1
CDR3 length: 12
D gene: .
clone size: .
J gene: TRBJ2-5
CDR3 DNA: TGCAGTGCTCACCGGCTCCAAGAGACCCAGTACTTC
CDR3 protein: CSAHRLQETQYF

V gene: TRBV2
CDR3 length: 15
D gene: TRBD1
clone size: .
J gene: TRBJ2-3
CDR3 DNA: TGTGCCAGCAGTGGACAGGGGCGATACACAGATACGCAGTATTTT
CDR3 protein: CASSGQGRYTDTQYF

V gene: TRBV27
CDR3 length: 15
D gene: .
clone size: once
J gene: TRBJ2-7
CDR3 DNA: TGTGCCAGCAGTTTATCGAGAGGGGACCCCTACGAGCAGTACTTC
CDR3 protein: CASSLSRGDPYEQYF

V gene: TRBV7-9
CDR3 length: 13
D gene: .
clone size: once
J gene: TRBJ2-3
CDR3 DNA: TGTGCCAGCAGCTTATTATACGCCGATACGCAGTATTTT
CDR3 protein: CASSLLYADTQYF

V gene: TRBV28
CDR3 length: 14
D gene: TRBD1
clone size: .
J gene: TRBJ1-2
CDR3 DNA: TGTGCCAGCAGAAATGAGGGGGCGCGGTATGGCTACACCTTC
CDR3 protein: CASRNEGARYGYTF

V gene: TRBV29-1
CDR3 length: 16
D gene: TRBD2
clone size: .
J gene: TRBJ2-2
CDR3 DNA: TGCAGCGTTGGAAAAGGACTAGCGGGAGGGTCCGGGGAGCTGTTTTTT
CDR3 protein: CSVGKGLAGGSGELFF

V gene: TRBV10-3
CDR3 length: 14
D gene: .
clone size: .
J gene: TRBJ1-1
CDR3 DNA: TGTGCCATCAGTGACAGGACCACGACGGGTGAAGCTTTCTTT
CDR3 protein: CAISDRTTTGEAFF

V gene: TRBV28
CDR3 length: 15
D gene: TRBD2
clone size: .
J gene: TRBJ2-1
CDR3 DNA: TGTGCCAGCAGTTTAAGCGGGACTAACTACAATGAGCAGTTCTTC
CDR3 protein: CASSLSGTNYNEQFF

V gene: TRBV4-1
CDR3 length: 11
D gene: .
clone size: .
J gene: TRBJ1-1
CDR3 DNA: TGCGCCAGCAGCCATTACGCCGGAGCTTTCTTT
CDR3 protein: CASSHYAGAFF

V gene: TRBV11-2
CDR3 length: 12
D gene: .
clone size: .
J gene: TRBJ2-2
CDR3 DNA: TGTGCCAGCAGCTTAGGAACTACGGAGCTGTTTTTT
CDR3 protein: CASSLGTTELFF

V gene: TRBV5-1
CDR3 length: 14
D gene: .
clone size: .
J gene: TRBJ2-6
CDR3 DNA: TGCGCCAGCCAGGAGAGCACTGGGGCCAACGTCCTGACTTTC
CDR3 protein: CASQESTGANVLTF

V gene: TRBV10-1
CDR3 length: 13
D gene: .
clone size: few
J gene: TRBJ1-5
CDR3 DNA: TGCGCCAGCAGCTCTAATAGCAATCAGCCCCAGCATTTT
CDR3 protein: CASSSNSNQPQHF

V gene: TRBV2
CDR3 length: 11
D gene: .
clone size: few
J gene: TRBJ2-7
CDR3 DNA: TGTGCCAGCAGTGCCCGGAGCGAGCAGTACTTC
CDR3 protein: CASSARSEQYF

V gene: TRBV30
CDR3 length: 12
D gene: .
clone size: .
J gene: TRBJ2-7
CDR3 DNA: TGTGCCTGTCGTATCGGATATTACGAGCAGTACTTC
CDR3 protein: CACRIGYYEQYF

V gene: TRBV11-2
CDR3 length: 15
D gene: TRBD1
clone size: .
J gene: TRBJ2-5
CDR3 DNA: TGTGCCAGCAGCTTAGGACAGGGTGGGAAGAGTACCCAGTACTTC
CDR3 protein: CASSLGQGGKSTQYF

V gene: TRBV12-3/TRBV12-4
CDR3 length: 16
D gene: .
clone size: .
J gene: TRBJ2-3
CDR3 DNA: TGTGCCAGCAGTACGGAGGGGCGGGGAAGCACAGATACGCAGTATTTT
CDR3 protein: CASSTEGRGSTDTQYF

V gene: TRBV20-1
CDR3 length: 14
D gene: TRBD1
clone size: .
J gene: TRBJ2-5
CDR3 DNA: TGCAGTGCTAGAAAGCAGGGGGCCCAAGAGACCCAGTACTTC
CDR3 protein: CSARKQGAQETQYF

V gene: TRBV7-9
CDR3 length: 15
D gene: .
clone size: few
J gene: TRBJ2-7
CDR3 DNA: TGTGCCAGCACCAGGTCGGGGGCGATGCCCTACGAGCAGTACTTC
CDR3 protein: CASTRSGAMPYEQYF

V gene: TRBV27
CDR3 length: 13
D gene: .
clone size: .
J gene: TRBJ1-2
CDR3 DNA: TGTGCCAGCAGACTCAGCGACAACTATGGCTACACCTTC
CDR3 protein: CASRLSDNYGYTF

V gene: TRBV28
CDR3 length: 15
D gene: .
clone size: few
J gene: TRBJ2-7
CDR3 DNA: TGTGCCAGCAGTTTAAACTGGAACGCGGGCCACGAGCAGTACTTC
CDR3 protein: CASSLNWNAGHEQYF

V gene: TRBV12-3/TRBV12-4
CDR3 length: 14
D gene: .
clone size: .
J gene: TRBJ1-1
CDR3 DNA: TGTGCCAGCAGTTTAGGGGACGTTGGCACTGAAGCTTTCTTT
CDR3 protein: CASSLGDVGTEAFF

V gene: TRBV11-2
CDR3 length: 13
D gene: TRBD1
clone size: few
J gene: TRBJ2-7
CDR3 DNA: TGTGCCAGCGAGGGGACAGGGGGCGACGAGCAGTACTTC
CDR3 protein: CASEGTGGDEQYF

V gene: TRBV20-1
CDR3 length: 17
D gene: TRBD1
clone size: .
J gene: TRBJ2-3
CDR3 DNA: TGCAGTGCAAGGTCCCCCCCCGGACAGGGGGCTTCGGATACGCAGTATTTT
CDR3 protein: CSARSPPGQGASDTQYF